This T cell receptor (beta chain) was sequenced in a study of control samples from healthy donors and cancer patients. Sequenced by immunoSEQ multiplex PCR; TCRdb stores in-frame clones only, minus some. The table includes around 94,000 clones, about 88% detected once. The CDR3 extends over 16 amino acids. V gave up 2 bases and J gave up 9 bases; unmatched junction bases: 11. CDR1 is SGDLS and CDR2 is YYNGEE in the germline V gene. The rearrangement uses TRBV9 and TRBJ2-1; 10 nucleotides agree with TRBD2. This sequence was found in a woman aged 50 to 60 in good health. The sequenced material came from blood. DNA for the CDR3: TGTGCCAGCAGCGTGACGACAGCGGGGGGGCAGAGTGAGCAGTTCTTC. Encoded protein: CASSVTTAGGQSEQFF.